A single sample gave rise to the 5 T cell receptor beta chains below, sequenced in a study of T cell responses to AZD1222 COVID-19 vaccine. Profiling relied on immunoSEQ multiplex PCR, and the TCRdb table lists in-frame clones only, not all of them. The table has over 75,000 clones, around 85% seen once. The input for sequencing was peripheral blood, taken 28 days after the second AZD1222 dose. These TCRs come from an adult who received the AZD1222 COVID-19 vaccine.

The rearrangement links TRBV4-2 to TRBJ1-5, with D perhaps matching TRBD1 (5 bases). Germline loops: CDR1 LGHNA, CDR2 YNFKEQ. The CDR3 extends over 15 amino acids. V was pared by 5 bases and J by 5 bases, with 16 bases between. The CDR3 DNA reads as TGTGCCAGCAGCGCCAGGGTGGCTACCGATCAGCCCCAGCATTTT. This gives the protein CASSARVATDQPQHF.

This chain connects TRBV6-5 to TRBJ1-5, with D unresolved. V lost 4 bases and J lost 0, with 10 bases in between. The germline gives CDR1 MNHEY, CDR2 SVGAGI. The CDR3 covers 15 residues. CDR3 sequence: CASSSAGHSNQPQHF. In DNA form, the CDR3 reads TGTGCCAGCAGTTCCGCGGGCCATAGCAATCAGCCCCAGCATTTT.

This clone came up once. The CDR3, as DNA: TGTGCCAGTAGTATCCGGGGGCGGGATGAAGCTTTCTTT. Amino acid sequence: CASSIRGRDEAFF. The chain combines TRBV19 with TRBJ1-1, with a tentative D call TRBD1 (6 bases). Germline CDR1 is LNHDA and CDR2 is SQIVND (reference sequence). V was clipped by 3 bases and J by 7 bases, with 12 bases between them. This CDR3 has 13 residues.

V usage is TRBV7-2 and J usage is TRBJ1-6, with 7 bases lining up with TRBD1. CDR1 is SGHTA, CDR2 FQGNSA, per germline. V was clipped by 1 base and J by 19 bases; unmatched bases: 10. The CDR3 is made up of 13 amino acids. CDR3 loop: CASSLVGTDKSHF. CDR3 DNA: TGTGCCAGCAGCTTAGTCGGGACAGACAAATCGCACTTT.

This chain connects TRBV28 to TRBJ1-2, with TRBD1 identical over 9 bases. Germline trimming cut 5 bases from V and 6 bases from J; bases unmatched to any gene: 10. The CDR3 sequence is 15 residues long. Per the germline V gene, CDR1 is MDHEN and CDR2 is SYDVKM. DNA for the CDR3: TGTGCCAGCAGTCCTACAGGGGGCGCTTATCATGGCTACACCTTC. It is translated as CASSPTGGAYHGYTF.